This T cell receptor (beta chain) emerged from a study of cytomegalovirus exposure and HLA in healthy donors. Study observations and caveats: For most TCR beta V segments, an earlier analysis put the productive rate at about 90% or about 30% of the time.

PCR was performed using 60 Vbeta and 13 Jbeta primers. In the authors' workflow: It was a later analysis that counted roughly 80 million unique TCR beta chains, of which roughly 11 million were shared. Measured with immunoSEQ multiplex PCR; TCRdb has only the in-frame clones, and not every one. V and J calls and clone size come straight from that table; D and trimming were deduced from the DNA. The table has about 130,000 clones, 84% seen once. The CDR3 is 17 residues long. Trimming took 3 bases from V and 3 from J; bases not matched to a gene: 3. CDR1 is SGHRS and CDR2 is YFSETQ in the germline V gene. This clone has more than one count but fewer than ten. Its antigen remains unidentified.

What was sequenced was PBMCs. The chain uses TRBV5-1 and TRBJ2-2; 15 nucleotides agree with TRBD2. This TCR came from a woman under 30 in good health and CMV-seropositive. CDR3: CASSYGLAGGHTGELFF. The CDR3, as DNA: TGCGCCAGCAGCTATGGACTAGCGGGGGGGCACACCGGGGAGCTGTTTTTT.